This T cell receptor (beta chain) was sequenced for a study of CD8 T cells in Susac syndrome. Reverse transcription used roughly 0.45 to 1 ug RNA and random hexamers. Each CDR3 protein is one row after TCRdb ran MiXCR on the immunoSEQ multiplex PCR reads. Of under 250,000 distinct CDR3 sequences in the sample, 85% to 95% were seen once. The CDR3 spans 14 residues. V was pared by 2 bases and J by 5 bases, with 7 bases of the junction left unmatched. In germline, CDR1 is DFQATT, CDR2 SNEGSKA (reference sequence). The chain couples TRBV20-1 to TRBJ1-2, with TRBD1 matching over 8 bases. The sequenced material came from CD4+ T cells from PBMCs. This clonotype was sampled from a human donor with multiple sclerosis. For the CDR3, the DNA is TGCAGTGCTAGACTTCTGGACAGGGATTATGGCTACACCTTC. This encodes CSARLLDRDYGYTF.